These 19 T cell receptor beta chains share one sample of origin, sequenced in a study of CD8+ T cells in alopecia areata. Peripheral blood and lesional scalp punch biopsies came from alopecia areata patients. The authors extracted RNA and reverse transcribed it into cDNA as the sequencing template. Using immunoSEQ multiplex PCR, the repertoire was profiled, and TCRdb retains in-frame clones only, with some absent. The sample includes under 15,000 clones, 60% of them seen just once. The sequenced sample was skin. All receptors come from a human donor with alopecia areata.

The chain recombines TRBV6-5 with TRBJ1-1; tentative D call: TRBD1 (5 bases). Germline V gene lookup returns CDR1 MNHEY and CDR2 SVGAGI. The CDR3 sequence is 14 residues long. V gave up 0 bases and J gave up 12 bases, with 17 bases separating them. The CDR3, as DNA: TGTGCCAGCAGTTACTCATCGTCGGGCAGGGCAACTTTCTTT. It codes for CASSYSSSGRATFF.

V and J are TRBV1 and TRBJ2-1; the D call in the table, TRBD2, was not verified against the DNA. TRBV1 has pseudogene status. This CDR3 contains 15 residues. The CDR3 reads CTSSFPSTCYNEQFF. As DNA, the CDR3 is TGCACCAGCAGCTTCCCTTCTACCTGTTACAATGAGCAGTTCTTC.

This chain joins TRBV7-8 and TRBJ2-6; 7 bases fit TRBD1. The CDR3 is made up of 18 amino acids. The V segment lost 6 bases and the J segment 0 bases; nucleotides outside the gene matches: 11. Per germline, CDR1 SGHVS and CDR2 FQNEAQ. CDR3 nucleotides: TGTGCCAGCAGACGGGGACAGTCCACCTCCTCTGGGGCCAACGTCCTGACTTTC. This encodes CASRRGQSTSSGANVLTF.

The rearrangement links TRBV9 to TRBJ2-7, with TRBD2 matching over 9 bases. Germline trimming cut 10 bases from V and 2 bases from J; bases unmatched to any gene: 16. The CDR3 has 16 residues. Germline V gene sequence: CDR1 SGDLS, CDR2 YYNGEE. CDR3 sequence reads: CAAPGKRLAGTYEQYF. In DNA, the CDR3 is TGTGCCGCGCCAGGGAAGAGGCTAGCGGGGACCTACGAGCAGTACTTC.

The CDR3 spells CASSLRRREKRDTQYF. The CDR3 coding sequence is TGTGCCAGCAGCTTACGGCGGCGGGAGAAAAGGGATACGCAGTATTTT. The chain recombines TRBV7-2 with TRBJ2-3; 7 nucleotides agree with TRBD2. Germline CDR1 SGHTA, CDR2 FQGNSA. The CDR3 is made up of 16 amino acids. Trimming removed 2 bases from V and 6 bases from J; junction bases left unmatched: 11.

The chain has TRBV2 and TRBJ1-5; perhaps TRBD1 as D (5 bases). Germline CDR1 SNHLY, CDR2 FYNNEI. V was clipped by 3 bases and J by 1 base, with 10 bases between them. The CDR3 totals 15 residues. In DNA form, the CDR3 reads TGTGCCAGCAGTGACAGGGTATTAAGCAATCAGCCCCAGCATTTT. It encodes CASSDRVLSNQPQHF.

The chain couples TRBV4-2 to TRBJ2-7; the D is unclear. Germline loops: CDR1 LGHNA, CDR2 YNFKEQ. V was clipped by 11 bases and J by 5 bases, with 4 bases between them. The CDR3 spans 8 residues. The CDR3 DNA reads TGTGCCTGGAACGAGCAGTACTTC. Protein: CAWNEQYF.

The chain links TRBV19 to TRBJ2-2, with D tentatively TRBD2 (5 bases). Germline V gives CDR1 LNHDA, CDR2 SQIVND (reference sequence). Deletions cut 5 bases from V and 6 bases from J, with 16 bases between. CDR3 length: 15 residues. This CDR3 reads CASSLAGGRAGELFF. CDR3 nucleotide sequence: TGTGCCAGTAGTCTAGCCGGAGGACGCGCCGGGGAGCTGTTTTTT.

The chain carries TRBV5-1 and TRBJ1-2; perhaps TRBD1 as D (5 bases). Germline V CDR1 and CDR2: SGHRS, YFSETQ. The CDR3 has 14 residues. The ends were cut back, 4 bases at V and 1 base at J, with 11 bases in the middle. CDR3 residues: CASSGQGGNYGYTF. In nucleotides, the CDR3 is TGCGCCAGCAGCGGCCAGGGAGGTAACTATGGCTACACCTTC. The full variable domain, completed using reference TRBV5-1 and TRBJ1-2, is KAGVTQTPRYLIKTRGQQVTLSCSPISGHRSVSWYQQTPGQGLQFLFEYFSETQRNKGNFPGRFSGRQFSNSRSEMNVSTLELGDSALYLCASSGQGGNYGYTFGSGTRLTVV.

The chain links TRBV12-5 to TRBJ2-1; the D call may be TRBD1 or TRBD2 (5 bases each). The CDR3 loop spans 15 amino acids. Trimming left V 1 base short and J 10 bases short, with 17 bases between. Germline values: CDR1 LGHNT, CDR2 FRNRAP. CDR3 amino acids: CASGLGTGPFPEQFF. In nucleotides, the CDR3 is TGTGCTAGTGGTTTGGGTACGGGGCCATTTCCCGAGCAGTTCTTC.

The chain combines TRBV11-2 with TRBJ2-3, with a tentative D call TRBD1 (5 bases). The CDR3 covers 12 residues. Between the trimmed V and J ends, which lost 6 bases and 1 base, there was a span of 5 bases. CDR1 is SGHAT, CDR2 FQNNGV, per germline. The CDR3 loop is CASRQGTDTQYF. DNA of the CDR3: TGTGCCAGCAGACAGGGCACAGATACGCAGTATTTT.

J is TRBJ2-3 and V is TRBV7-3; 11 nucleotides agree with TRBD2. There are 14 residues in the CDR3. Germline loops: CDR1 SGHTA, CDR2 FQGTGA. The V gene end was trimmed by 4 bases and the J gene end by 3 bases; junction bases not matched to a gene: 0. In nucleotides, the CDR3 is TGTGCCAGCAGCTGGACTAGCGGGACAGATACGCAGTATTTT. Protein product: CASSWTSGTDTQYF.

The chain recombines TRBV7-6 with TRBJ1-1; 10 nucleotides line up with TRBD1. The CDR3 is 16 amino acids. Germline V gene lookup returns CDR1 SGHVS and CDR2 FNYEAQ. V shed 0 bases, J shed 5 bases, and the junction held 6 bases outside the gene matches. The CDR3 is CASSLAKGQGMTEAFF. The DNA of the CDR3 is TGTGCCAGCAGCTTAGCGAAGGGACAGGGGATGACTGAAGCTTTCTTT.

The CDR3 DNA follows: TGTGCCAGCAGTACATGGACTAGCGGGGCGGAGACCCAGTACTTC. It translates to CASSTWTSGAETQYF. The chain joins TRBV6-1 to TRBJ2-5; 12 bases agree with TRBD2. Germline V lookup: CDR1 MNHNS, CDR2 SASEGT. This CDR3 is 15 amino acids long. With 5 bases clipped from V and 5 bases from J, the junction kept 6 bases outside the gene matches.

This clone is medium-sized (0.01 to 0.1%). This chain joins TRBV6-4 and TRBJ1-2, with D perhaps matching TRBD1 (5 bases). V lost 0 bases and J lost 8, with 19 bases in between. The CDR3 spans 16 residues. Per the germline V gene, CDR1 is MRHNA and CDR2 is SNTAGT. CDR3 sequence: CASSDSAGTASGGYTF. CDR3 nucleotide sequence: TGTGCCAGCAGTGACTCCGCCGGGACGGCATCGGGAGGCTACACCTTC.

The chain has TRBV28 and TRBJ1-2, with D possibly TRBD1 on 5 matching bases. This CDR3 is 14 amino acids long. V lost 6 bases to trimming and J lost 8 bases, with 19 bases between them. Germline CDR1 and CDR2: MDHEN and SYDVKM. The CDR3 is CASSPGGGLNGYTF. DNA of the CDR3: TGTGCCAGCAGCCCCGGTGGGGGGTTGAACGGCTACACCTTC.

The V call is TRBV7-2, the J call TRBJ2-7; TRBD2 aligns across 10 bases. Per germline, CDR1 SGHTA and CDR2 FQGNSA. This CDR3 is built from 15 residues. The ends lost 5 bases at V and 1 base at J; junction bases unmatched: 5. The CDR3 loop reads CASSTWTSGSYEQYF. CDR3 bases: TGTGCCAGCAGCACCTGGACTAGCGGATCCTACGAGCAGTACTTC.

V and J are TRBV7-8 and TRBJ2-2, with D possibly matching TRBD1 (5 bases). The CDR3 loop spans 10 amino acids. Germline-derived CDR1 and CDR2 are SGHVS and FQNEAQ. V lost 10 bases to trimming and J lost 6 bases, with 6 bases between them. The CDR3 reads CATRAGELFF. The DNA for the CDR3 is TGTGCCACCAGGGCCGGGGAGCTGTTTTTT.

The chain joins TRBV27 to TRBJ2-1; TRBD1 is a possible D gene (5 bases). This CDR3 contains 14 residues. The V gene lost 3 bases and the J gene lost 3 bases, with 9 bases spanning the gap. Germline V gives CDR1 MNHEY, CDR2 SMNVEV (reference sequence). CDR3 DNA sequence: TGTGCCAGCAGTTTCCAGGGCTACTACAATGAGCAGTTCTTC. It codes for CASSFQGYYNEQFF.